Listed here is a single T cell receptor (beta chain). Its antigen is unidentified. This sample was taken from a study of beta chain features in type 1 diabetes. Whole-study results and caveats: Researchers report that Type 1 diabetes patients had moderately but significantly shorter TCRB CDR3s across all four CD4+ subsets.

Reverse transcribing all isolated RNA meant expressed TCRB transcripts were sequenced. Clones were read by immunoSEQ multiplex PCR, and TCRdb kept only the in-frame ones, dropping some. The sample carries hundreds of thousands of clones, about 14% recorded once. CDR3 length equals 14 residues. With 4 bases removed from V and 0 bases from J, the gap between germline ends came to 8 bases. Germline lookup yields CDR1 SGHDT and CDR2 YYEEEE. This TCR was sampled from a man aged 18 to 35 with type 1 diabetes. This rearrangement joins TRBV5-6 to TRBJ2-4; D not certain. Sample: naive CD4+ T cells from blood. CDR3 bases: TGTGCCAGCAGCCCCCGGGTAGCCAAAAACATTCAGTACTTC. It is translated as CASSPRVAKNIQYF.